Listed below are T cell receptor beta chains from one sample, sequenced in a study of cytomegalovirus exposure and HLA in healthy donors. TCRdb keeps only in-frame clones here, not all; method: immunoSEQ multiplex PCR. The listing records over 35,000 clones. Sequenced material: PBMCs. These receptors originate from a woman in her thirties in good health and CMV-seronegative. The CDR3 runs from the conserved cysteine through the conserved F or W. D genes are given only for firm matches.

-	TRBJ1-5	TRBV27	TGTGCCAGCAGTTTAGGGGCGTGGAGTCGGGATCAGCCCCAGCATTTT	CASSLGAWSRDQPQHF
TRBD2	TRBJ2-3	TRBV15	TGTGCCACCAGCCACGAGCGGGATATGACAGATACGCAGTATTTT	CATSHERDMTDTQYF
-	TRBJ2-7	TRBV7-2	TGTGCCAGCAGCTTCCGTAATACAGGGCTCGGGTACGAGCAGTACTTC	CASSFRNTGLGYEQYF
TRBD2	TRBJ2-2	TRBV7-8	TGTGCCAGCAGGATGGGCGGGAGGGAGACCGGGGAGCTGTTTTTT	CASRMGGRETGELFF
TRBD1	TRBJ2-7	TRBV5-4	TGTGCCAGCAGCCTTGGGACAGGCGAGCAGTACTTC	CASSLGTGEQYF
-	TRBJ1-2	TRBV19	TGTGCCAGTAGTGCTCCACCGAGTTCCTATGGCTACACCTTC	CASSAPPSSYGYTF
TRBD1	TRBJ2-4	TRBV18	TGTGCCAGCTCAGTGACGGGACAGGGCTTAGCCAAAAACATTCAGTACTTC	CASSVTGQGLAKNIQYF
-	TRBJ1-4	TRBV29-1	TGCAGCGTTGGCCGCGTTGGAGGTAGTGCAACTAATGAAAAACTGTTTTTT	CSVGRVGGSATNEKLFF
-	TRBJ2-5	TRBV7-9	TGTGCCAGCAGCTCGACTAGTCTGGGGACCCAGTACTTC	CASSSTSLGTQYF
-	TRBJ2-5	TRBV5-4	TGTGCCAGCAGTCGAAGGGGCAGACTCTACCAAGAGACCCAGTACTTC	CASSRRGRLYQETQYF
TRBD1	TRBJ1-4	TRBV19	TGTGCCAGTAGTACCCGGACAGGGAAGGAAAAACTGTTTTTT	CASSTRTGKEKLFF
TRBD2	TRBJ2-7	TRBV2	TGTGCCAGCAGTGTTGGGACTAGCGGGAGGGCCGGGGCCTACGAGCAGTACTTC	CASSVGTSGRAGAYEQYF
TRBD1	TRBJ2-7	TRBV10-3	TGTGCCATCAATCGAGGACAGGGCTTGGACGAGCAGTACTTC	CAINRGQGLDEQYF
-	TRBJ2-1	TRBV6-5	TGTGCCAGCAGTTACTCACCCAGGGGGGAACACAATGAGCAGTTCTTC	CASSYSPRGEHNEQFF
TRBD2	TRBJ2-5	TRBV6-1	TGTGCCAGCAGTGAATTAGCGGGAGGGCCTCAGGAGACCCAGTACTTC	CASSELAGGPQETQYF
-	TRBJ2-5	TRBV29-1	TGCAGCGTTTTACAGGGTGGAGAGACCCAGTACTTC	CSVLQGGETQYF
TRBD1	TRBJ2-4	TRBV30	TGTGCCTGGAGTATAACAGGGGGCGATGCGAAAAACATTCAGTACTTC	CAWSITGGDAKNIQYF
TRBD1	TRBJ1-1	TRBV28	TGTGCCAGCAGGGGGACAGTTAGTAGAGCTTTCTTT	CASRGTVSRAFF
TRBD1	TRBJ1-1	TRBV28	TGTGCCAGCAGCTCACTCGGCAGGGGGCTAAACACTGAAGCTTTCTTT	CASSSLGRGLNTEAFF
TRBD1	TRBJ1-2	TRBV6-1	TGTGCCAGCAGTGAAGGGTCAGGGGGGAATGGCTACACCTTC	CASSEGSGGNGYTF
-	TRBJ2-7	TRBV4-1	TGCGCCAGCAGCGCTCGTGCGGGGATTCCCTACGAGCAGTACTTC	CASSARAGIPYEQYF
-	TRBJ2-2	TRBV5-1	TGCGCCAGCAGCAATCCGGTTGTCACCGGGGAGCTGTTTTTT	CASSNPVVTGELFF
TRBD1	TRBJ2-7	TRBV6-5	TGTGCCACCTCCGCCGGGACAGGAAGCTACGAGCAGTACTTC	CATSAGTGSYEQYF
TRBD1	TRBJ1-5	TRBV30	TGTGCCGGGAGCACTGGACAGGGCCGGGATCAGCCCCAGCATTTT	CAGSTGQGRDQPQHF
-	TRBJ2-7	TRBV6-5	TGTGCCAGCAGTTACACGTCCCGGGGGTACGAGCAGTACTTC	CASSYTSRGYEQYF
-	TRBJ1-4	TRBV6-1	TGTGCCAGCAGTGCAGGATTTACTAATGAAAAACTGTTTTTT	CASSAGFTNEKLFF
-	TRBJ2-1	TRBV6-5	TGTGCCAGCAGCAATTCTTACTCTCACAATGAGCAGTTCTTC	CASSNSYSHNEQFF
TRBD2	TRBJ2-3	TRBV2	TGTGCCAGCAAGCGGGAGTCTAGCACAGATACGCAGTATTTT	CASKRESSTDTQYF
TRBD1	TRBJ2-7	TRBV6-5	TGTGCCAGCAGTGGATCCGGGACAGTCGCCTACGAGCAGTACTTC	CASSGSGTVAYEQYF
-	TRBJ1-1	TRBV4-2	TGTGCCAGCAGCCTAGGTATCAAGGGAGACACTGAAGCTTTCTTT	CASSLGIKGDTEAFF
-	TRBJ2-7	TRBV19	TGTGCCAGTAGTACCCTATACGAGCAGTACTTC	CASSTLYEQYF